This T cell receptor beta chain was captured by sequencing in a study of blood T cell repertoires in COVID-19. Study information: COVID-19 samples collected from the United States, Italy and Spain covered acute and convalescent phases. PBMCs, B-cell-depleted T cells, or T cells were the source of the cDNA or gDNA that made up the material.

The table came from immunoSEQ multiplex PCR; TCRdb's copy has only in-frame clones and leaves some out. The table lists around 130,000 clones, roughly 79% of them singletons. The junction had 4 bases not matched to a gene; V was cut back by 6 bases and J by 7 bases. CDR3 size: 13 residues. Germline V gene lookup returns CDR1 MRHNA and CDR2 SNTAGT. This receptor was identified in a human donor in a cohort sampled during active COVID-19. The sequencing sample was made of peripheral blood. V usage is TRBV6-4 and J usage is TRBJ2-1, with 9 bases that match TRBD1. CDR3 bases: TGTGCCAGCAGAGAGGGGACAGGGAATGAGCAGTTCTTC. The encoded protein is CASREGTGNEQFF.